The 25 T cell receptor beta chains in this list originate from one sample, sequenced in a study of cytomegalovirus exposure and HLA in healthy donors. PCR used 60 Vbeta primers and 13 Jbeta primers. TCRdb's table, derived via immunoSEQ multiplex PCR, lists solely in-frame clones and lacks some. The data show more than 95,000 clones, 70% to 85% seen once. Input material: PBMCs. Receptor source: a man between 40 and 49 years old in good health and CMV-seropositive.

This sequence joins TRBV7-3 and TRBJ1-2; 8 bases are a match to TRBD1. The CDR3 is 14 residues long. V gave up 0 bases and J gave up 4 bases; unmatched junction bases: 1. CDR1 SGHTA and CDR2 FQGTGA come from the germline V gene. The CDR3 spells CASSLTGTGYGYTF. The CDR3 bases are TGTGCCAGCAGCTTAACTGGGACAGGCTATGGCTACACCTTC.

About this clone: The junction does not match germline at one end; this may be a read error. V gene TRBV7-7 combines with J gene TRBJ2-7; 9 bases line up with TRBD2. CDR3 length equals 15 residues. The germline V gene has CDR1 SSHAT and CDR2 FNYEAQ (reference sequence). The CDR3 sequence: CASSLTAGGGYEQYF. The CDR3 bases are TGTGCTAGCAGCTTAACGGCGGGAGGGGGCTACGAGCAGTACTTC.

The V call is TRBV10-3, the J call TRBJ2-2, with 9 bases matching TRBD2. The CDR3 extends over 15 amino acids. V shed 7 bases and J 8 bases; nucleotides not matched to a gene: 11. From germline, CDR1 is ENHRY and CDR2 SYGVKD. The CDR3 nucleotides are TGTGCCATCAAGGCGGCGGGAGGGCCTGCGGGGGAGCTGTTTTTT. Amino acid sequence: CAIKAAGGPAGELFF.

V usage is TRBV29-1 and J usage is TRBJ2-6, with D unclear. Germline V lookup: CDR1 SQVTM, CDR2 ANQGSEA. V shed 3 bases and J shed 2 bases, with 23 bases lying between them. This CDR3 has 19 amino acids. The CDR3 DNA sequence: TGCAGCGTTGAGGCCTTAGAGGATATAACCCAACCTGGGGCCAACGTCCTGACTTTC. Protein product: CSVEALEDITQPGANVLTF.

The V and J genes are TRBV4-1 and TRBJ1-6; perhaps TRBD1 as D (5 bases). The CDR3 runs to 16 residues. Trimming shortened V by 3 bases and J by 10 bases, and 19 bases separated the two germline ends. Germline V lookup: CDR1 MGHRA, CDR2 YSYEKL. The CDR3 sequence: CASSQQGRGPRSPLHF. The CDR3 DNA reads TGCGCCAGCAGCCAGCAGGGTAGGGGCCCTAGATCACCCCTCCACTTT.

The V and J genes are TRBV6-5 and TRBJ1-6, with a possible D match to TRBD1 (5 bases). V dropped 6 bases and J dropped 9 bases, with 15 bases sitting between them. Germline V gives CDR1 MNHEY, CDR2 SVGAGI. The CDR3 covers 14 residues. CDR3 residues: CASSPGTYVSPLHF. In DNA, the CDR3 is TGTGCCAGCAGCCCAGGGACTTACGTTTCACCCCTCCACTTT.

This chain uses TRBV13 with TRBJ2-2, with 8 bases fitting TRBD2. The CDR3 loop spans 14 amino acids. Germline CDR1 PRHDT, CDR2 FYEKMQ (reference sequence). The V segment lost 5 bases and the J segment 3 bases; nucleotides outside the gene matches: 2. The CDR3 protein is CASSRGGDTGELFF. In DNA form, the CDR3 reads TGTGCCAGCAGCCGGGGGGGTGACACCGGGGAGCTGTTTTTT.

This chain joins TRBV6-5 and TRBJ1-5, with 10 bases matching TRBD1. CDR3 length: 16 residues. The V gene end was trimmed by 4 bases and the J gene end by 2 bases; junction bases not matched to a gene: 5. Per germline, CDR1 MNHEY and CDR2 SVGAGI. The CDR3 loop reads CASSSDRGPGNQPQHF. CDR3 bases: TGTGCCAGCAGTTCAGACAGGGGGCCCGGCAATCAGCCCCAGCATTTT.

V usage is TRBV5-6 and J usage is TRBJ1-2; D unresolved. The CDR3 totals 16 residues. The germline V gene has CDR1 SGHDT and CDR2 YYEEEE. V lost 0 bases and J lost 0, with 12 bases in between. The CDR3 nucleotides read TGTGCCAGCAGCTTGGTCTGGCAGGATACTAACTATGGCTACACCTTC. Encoded protein: CASSLVWQDTNYGYTF.

This clone was detected once. The DNA of the CDR3 is TGTGCCTGGATATCCGGGATCGGCTCTAACTATGGCTACACCTTC. Protein: CAWISGIGSNYGYTF. The chain links TRBV30 to TRBJ1-2; D not resolved. Trimming stripped 4 bases from V and 0 bases from J, with 15 bases between. Germline values: CDR1 GTSNPN, CDR2 SVGIG (reference sequence). The CDR3 is 15 residues long.

J is TRBJ1-1 and V is TRBV5-1; no definite D call. Germline V CDR1 and CDR2: SGHRS, YFSETQ. The V end was cut by 3 bases, the J end by 1 base, with 7 bases between. The CDR3 runs to 13 residues. For the CDR3, the DNA is TGCGCCAGCAGCTGGGCAGGGAACACTGAAGCTTTCTTT. Amino acid sequence: CASSWAGNTEAFF.

The J gene is TRBJ1-4, the V gene TRBV5-1; D unresolved. Deletions cut 4 bases from V and 6 bases from J, with 16 bases between. This CDR3 spans 15 amino acids. Germline V gene lookup returns CDR1 SGHRS and CDR2 YFSETQ. Here the CDR3 reads CASSPGNPPDEKLFF. The DNA of the CDR3 is TGCGCCAGCAGCCCCGGGAACCCCCCGGATGAAAAACTGTTTTTT.

The chain couples TRBV6-5 to TRBJ1-2; a weak D match, TRBD1 (5 bases). The CDR3 is 13 residues long. Deletions cut 6 bases from V and 0 bases from J, with 8 bases between. Germline V gene lookup returns CDR1 MNHEY and CDR2 SVGAGI. The CDR3 loop reads CASRSTANYGYTF. In nucleotides, the CDR3 is TGTGCCAGCAGATCGACAGCTAACTATGGCTACACCTTC.

The chain has TRBV27 and TRBJ2-1; 9 nucleotides match TRBD2. The CDR3 runs to 15 residues. Germline CDR1 MNHEY, CDR2 SMNVEV (reference sequence). V was pared by 5 bases and J by 8 bases, with 10 bases of the junction left unmatched. CDR3 sequence: CASSPRASGKDEQFF. Here the CDR3 DNA reads TGTGCCAGCAGTCCAAGGGCTAGCGGGAAGGATGAGCAGTTCTTC.

The genes are TRBV7-2 and TRBJ2-7; TRBD2 might be the D (5 bases). V was trimmed by 5 bases and J by 0 bases, leaving 14 bases between them. This CDR3 contains 15 residues. The germline CDR1 and CDR2 sequences are SGHTA and FQGNSA. The CDR3 bases are TGTGCCAGCAGCCTCCGAGCGGCTAGCTCCTACGAGCAGTACTTC. It encodes CASSLRAASSYEQYF.

The chain couples TRBV7-2 to TRBJ1-5, with D perhaps matching TRBD1 (5 bases). The germline gives CDR1 SGHTA, CDR2 FQGNSA. The CDR3 is made up of 16 amino acids. Trimming shortened V by 1 base and J by 4 bases, and 14 bases separated the two germline ends. The CDR3 spells CASSLGRYRGNQPQHF. Written as DNA, the CDR3 is TGTGCCAGCAGCTTAGGACGGTATCGGGGGAATCAGCCCCAGCATTTT.

This clone came up a few times. CDR3 coding DNA: TGTGCCAGCAGCTTAGCGGGGGGAAATCAGCCCCAGCATTTT. Protein: CASSLAGGNQPQHF. The chain recombines TRBV7-9 with TRBJ1-5; D is possibly TRBD1 (5 bases). The germline V and J ends were trimmed by 0 bases and 4 bases, with 7 bases remaining between them. Germline lookup yields CDR1 SEHNR and CDR2 FQNEAQ (reference sequence). The length of the CDR3 is 14 residues.

This clone was detected a few times. The rearrangement uses TRBV15 and TRBJ2-1; 8 bases map to TRBD2. V was clipped by 0 bases and J by 2 bases; unmatched bases: 0. The CDR3 loop spans 15 amino acids. The germline V gene has CDR1 LNHNV and CDR2 YYDKDF (reference sequence). This chain's CDR3 is CATSRDSGTYNEQFF. The CDR3 DNA reads as TGTGCCACCAGCAGAGATAGCGGGACCTACAATGAGCAGTTCTTC.

The rearrangement uses TRBV30 and TRBJ2-3; D perhaps matches TRBD1 (6 bases). V gave up 5 bases and J gave up 0 bases, with 12 bases separating them. Germline CDR1 and CDR2: GTSNPN and SVGIG (reference sequence). The CDR3 contains 14 residues. Here the CDR3 DNA reads TGTGCCTGGGAGACAGGACAAAGCACAGATACGCAGTATTTT. The encoded protein is CAWETGQSTDTQYF.

The chain couples TRBV5-4 to TRBJ1-4, with 7 positions matching TRBD1. The ends lost 4 bases at V and 6 bases at J; junction bases unmatched: 6. This CDR3 has 14 amino acids. Germline V gene lookup returns CDR1 SGHNT and CDR2 YYREEE (reference sequence). The CDR3 is CASSPDRADEKLFF. In DNA form, the CDR3 reads TGTGCCAGCAGCCCCGACAGGGCTGATGAAAAACTGTTTTTT.

V is TRBV5-1 and J is TRBJ2-7; TRBD2 aligns across 10 bases. The CDR3 runs 14 residues. J gave up 2 bases and V 4 bases, and 3 bases lay outside the gene matches. Germline CDR1 reads SGHRS; CDR2 reads YFSETQ. CDR3 nucleotide sequence: TGCGCCAGCAGCCGCGGACTAGCGGCCTACGAGCAGTACTTC. Translation: CASSRGLAAYEQYF. Full variable domain (remainder filled in from reference TRBV5-1 and TRBJ2-7): KAGVTQTPRYLIKTRGQQVTLSCSPISGHRSVSWYQQTPGQGLQFLFEYFSETQRNKGNFPGRFSGRQFSNSRSEMNVSTLELGDSALYLCASSRGLAAYEQYFGPGTRLTVT.

The chain is built from TRBV19 and TRBJ1-5; D not certain. Trimming took off 5 bases at V and 5 bases at J, with 16 bases between the two ends. CDR3 length equals 15 residues. Germline CDR1 is LNHDA and CDR2 is SQIVND (reference sequence). Here the CDR3 reads CASSPGSSSDQPQHF. The CDR3 DNA follows: TGTGCCAGTAGTCCCGGGAGCAGTTCGGATCAGCCCCAGCATTTT.

This chain uses TRBV11-2 with TRBJ2-2; 8 positions match TRBD2. The CDR3 loop spans 16 amino acids. Germline values: CDR1 SGHAT, CDR2 FQNNGV. The J segment lost 1 base and the V segment lost 5 bases, leaving 6 bases of the junction unmatched. CDR3 in DNA: TGTGCCAGCAGCCCCAGGACTAGCAGGAACACCGGGGAGCTGTTTTTT. Its translation: CASSPRTSRNTGELFF.

The gene calls are TRBV27 and TRBJ1-1; TRBD1 matches at 10 bases. The CDR3 runs to 15 residues. CDR1 and CDR2 from the germline V gene are MNHEY and SMNVEV (reference sequence). V dropped 3 bases and J dropped 2; count of bases not matched to a gene: 3. This CDR3 reads CASSLRQGANTEAFF. CDR3 coding DNA: TGTGCCAGCAGTTTGCGACAGGGGGCCAACACTGAAGCTTTCTTT.

This chain uses TRBV4-3 with TRBJ2-7; D is unclear. The CDR3 sequence is 14 residues long. Germline assignment: CDR1 LGHNA and CDR2 YSLEER. V lost 0 bases and J lost 2, with 8 bases in between. CDR3 bases: TGCGCCAGCAGCCAAGACCCGAGTACCTACGAGCAGTACTTC. Residues: CASSQDPSTYEQYF.